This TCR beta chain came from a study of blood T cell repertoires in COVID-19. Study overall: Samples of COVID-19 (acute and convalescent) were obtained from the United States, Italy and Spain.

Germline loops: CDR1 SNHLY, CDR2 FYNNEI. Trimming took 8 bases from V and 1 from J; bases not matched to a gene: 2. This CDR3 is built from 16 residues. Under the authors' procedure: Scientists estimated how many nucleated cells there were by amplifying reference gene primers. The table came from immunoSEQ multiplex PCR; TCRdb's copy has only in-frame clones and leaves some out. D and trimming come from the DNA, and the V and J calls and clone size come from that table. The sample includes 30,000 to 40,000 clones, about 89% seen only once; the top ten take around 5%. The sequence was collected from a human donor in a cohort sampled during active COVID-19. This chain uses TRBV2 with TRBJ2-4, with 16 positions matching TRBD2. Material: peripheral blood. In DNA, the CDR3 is TGTGCCAGCGGGACTAGCGGGGGGGTTGCCAAAAACATTCAGTACTTC. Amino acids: CASGTSGGVAKNIQYF.